This entry concerns a single TCR beta chain. Profiling relied on immunoSEQ multiplex PCR, and the TCRdb table lists in-frame clones only, not all of them. The repertoire holds tens of thousands of clones, 92% seen once, with 1.5% to 2% in the top ten. The data belong to a study of T cell changes during pregnancy in multiple sclerosis. CDR3 length: 15 residues. Germline V lookup: CDR1 WSHSY, CDR2 SAAADI. With 5 bases clipped from V and 5 bases from J, the junction kept 12 bases outside the gene matches. The sequence was collected from a female donor in good health, enrolled as a control in a pregnancy study. The rearrangement joins TRBV10-2 to TRBJ2-7, with 7 bases that match TRBD2. Sample: peripheral blood, taken in the first trimester of pregnancy. CDR3: CASSYIQGGDDEQYF. The CDR3 bases are TGCGCCAGCAGTTATATCCAGGGAGGGGATGACGAGCAGTACTTC.